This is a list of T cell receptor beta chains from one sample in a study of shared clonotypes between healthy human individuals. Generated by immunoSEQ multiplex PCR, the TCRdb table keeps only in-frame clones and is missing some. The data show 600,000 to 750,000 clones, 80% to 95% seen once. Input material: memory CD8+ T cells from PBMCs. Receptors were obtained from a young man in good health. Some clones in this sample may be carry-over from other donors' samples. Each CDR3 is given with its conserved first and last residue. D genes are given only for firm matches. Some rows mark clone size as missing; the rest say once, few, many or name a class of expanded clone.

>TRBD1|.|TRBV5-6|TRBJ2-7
CASSVGQGAYEQYF
TGTGCCAGCAGCGTAGGACAGGGGGCCTACGAGCAGTACTTC
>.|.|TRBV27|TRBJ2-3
CASTPLATSTDTQYF
TGTGCCAGCACCCCCCTAGCGACTAGCACAGATACGCAGTATTTT
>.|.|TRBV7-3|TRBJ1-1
CASSLWGDTEAFF
TGTGCCAGCAGCTTATGGGGGGACACTGAAGCTTTCTTT
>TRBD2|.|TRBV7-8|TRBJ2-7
CASSSLAGGPPHEQYF
TGTGCCAGCAGCTCTTTAGCGGGAGGGCCCCCCCACGAGCAGTACTTC
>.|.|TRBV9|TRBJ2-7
CASSVGTHSYEQYF
TGTGCCAGCAGCGTCGGGACACACTCCTACGAGCAGTACTTC
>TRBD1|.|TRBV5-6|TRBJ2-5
CASSSMGQGTETQYF
TGTGCCAGCAGCTCGATGGGACAGGGGACAGAGACCCAGTACTTC
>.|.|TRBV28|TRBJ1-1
CASSSWGSRNTEAFF
TGTGCCAGCAGTTCCTGGGGTTCGAGGAACACTGAAGCTTTCTTT
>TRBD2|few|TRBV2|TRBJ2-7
CASRSRLAGSSVQYF
TGTGCCAGCAGGAGCCGACTAGCGGGATCGTCCGTGCAGTACTTC
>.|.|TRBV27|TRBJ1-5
CASSLSRGSQPQHF
TGTGCCAGCAGTTTATCCAGGGGCTCTCAGCCCCAGCATTTT
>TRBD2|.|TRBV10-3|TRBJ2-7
CAISASGSSYEQYF
TGTGCCATCTCAGCTAGCGGGAGCTCCTACGAGCAGTACTTC
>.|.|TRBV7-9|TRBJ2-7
CASAPRISYEQYF
TGTGCCAGCGCACCCCGGATCTCCTACGAGCAGTACTTC
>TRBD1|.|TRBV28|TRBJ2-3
CASRWTGITDTQYF
TGTGCCAGCAGGTGGACAGGGATCACAGATACGCAGTATTTT
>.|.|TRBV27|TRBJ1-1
CASSPSTGETPTEAFF
TGTGCCAGCAGCCCCTCGACAGGCGAAACGCCCACTGAAGCTTTCTTT
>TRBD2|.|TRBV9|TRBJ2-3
CASSATSGSWYF
TGTGCCAGCAGCGCCACTAGCGGCTCATGGTATTTT
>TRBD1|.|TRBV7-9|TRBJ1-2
CASSDDRGWRGYTF
TGTGCCAGCAGCGACGACAGGGGATGGCGTGGCTACACCTTC
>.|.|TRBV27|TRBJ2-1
CATITTRSGNEQFF
TGTGCCACTATTACTACCAGGTCGGGGAATGAGCAGTTCTTC
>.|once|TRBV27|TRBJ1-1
CASSPIRGTEAFF
TGTGCCAGCAGTCCTATCAGGGGCACTGAAGCTTTCTTT
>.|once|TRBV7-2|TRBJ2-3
CASSSDWTDTQYF
TGTGCCAGCAGCTCAGACTGGACAGATACGCAGTATTTT
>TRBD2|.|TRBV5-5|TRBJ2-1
CASSLSGRDNEQFF
TGTGCCAGCAGCCTTAGCGGGAGGGACAATGAGCAGTTCTTC
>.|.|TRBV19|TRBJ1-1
CASQALNTEAFF
TGTGCCAGCCAGGCCCTGAACACTGAAGCTTTCTTT
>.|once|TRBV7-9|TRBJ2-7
CASSLGPFEQYF
TGTGCCAGCAGCTTAGGACCGTTCGAGCAGTACTTC
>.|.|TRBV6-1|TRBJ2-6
CASSEWGGGANVLTF
TGTGCCAGCAGTGAGTGGGGTGGTGGGGCCAACGTCCTGACTTTC
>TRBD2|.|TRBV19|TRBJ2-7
CASSILAGESGTYEQYF
TGTGCCAGTAGTATACTAGCGGGAGAATCTGGGACCTACGAGCAGTACTTC
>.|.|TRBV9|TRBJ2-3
CASSVNPRTIPSTDTQYF
TGTGCCAGCAGCGTAAACCCTAGAACAATTCCAAGCACAGATACGCAGTATTTT